The 30 T cell receptor beta chains below come from one sample, sequenced in a study of blood T cell repertoires in COVID-19. Sequencing used immunoSEQ multiplex PCR; TCRdb keeps in-frame clones, though not all of them. This repertoire shows 150,000 or so clones, approximately 84% found once; its top ten account for around 6%. The source material was PBMCs or T cells enriched from blood (not recorded which). Every receptor here comes from a woman between 40 and 55 years old with acute COVID-19.

This chain uses TRBV3-1 (or the pseudogene TRBV3-2) with TRBJ2-3, with D possibly being TRBD2 (5 bases). Trimming pared 4 bases from V and 2 bases from J, leaving 19 bases between. The CDR3 covers 17 residues. From germline, CDR1 is LGHDT and CDR2 YNNKEL (reference sequence). CDR3 in DNA: TGTGCCAGCAGCCCCAAGGAGGTCGAGCCTTACACAGATACGCAGTATTTT. This gives the protein CASSPKEVEPYTDTQYF.

The rearrangement uses TRBV3-1 (or the pseudogene TRBV3-2) and TRBJ1-6, with D perhaps TRBD1 (6 bases). This CDR3 has 13 residues. V was pared by 5 bases and J by 10 bases, with 12 bases between. The germline gives CDR1 LGHDT, CDR2 YNNKEL (reference sequence). Here the CDR3 DNA reads TGTGCCAGCAGCATGGGACATCCGTCACCCCTCCACTTT. Translating gives CASSMGHPSPLHF.

The V and J genes are TRBV29-1 and TRBJ2-7, with TRBD2 identical over 11 bases. V lost 0 bases and J lost 4; bases outside the gene matches: 8. This CDR3 contains 16 residues. Germline V lookup: CDR1 SQVTM, CDR2 ANQGSEA. The CDR3 spells CSVEDRGSGRGYEQYF. CDR3 coding DNA: TGCAGCGTTGAAGATCGGGGTAGCGGGAGGGGATACGAGCAGTACTTC.

This clone was picked up a small number of times. The rearrangement links TRBV3-1 (or the pseudogene TRBV3-2) to TRBJ2-1, with TRBD2 identical over 8 bases. The CDR3 is made up of 17 amino acids. V shed 4 bases and J 9 bases; nucleotides not matched to a gene: 17. The germline CDR1 and CDR2 sequences are LGHDT and YNNKEL (reference sequence). CDR3 protein: CASSRTGIGLAVGEQFF. The CDR3 DNA reads as TGTGCCAGCAGCCGCACAGGCATAGGACTAGCAGTCGGTGAGCAGTTCTTC.

The sample holds one count of this clone. The chain recombines TRBV6-2 or TRBV6-3 with TRBJ2-7; TRBD1 agrees at 9 bases. CDR1 and CDR2 (germline): MNHEY, SVGEGT. CDR3 length: 15 amino acids. V shed 6 bases, J shed 6 bases, and the junction held 12 bases outside the gene matches. The CDR3 sequence: CASSPRGTGIAEQYV. DNA for the CDR3: TGTGCCAGCAGCCCAAGAGGGACAGGGATCGCCGAGCAGTACGTC.

The rearrangement joins TRBV19 to TRBJ1-2; possible D gene TRBD1, 6 bases. Germline values: CDR1 LNHDA, CDR2 SQIVND (reference sequence). This CDR3 contains 16 residues. V was clipped by 2 bases and J by 0 bases, with 13 bases between them. CDR3 bases: TGTGCCAGTAGTATACCCCGACAGGAGACTAACTATGGCTACACCTTC. The encoded protein is CASSIPRQETNYGYTF.

As DNA, the CDR3 is TGTGCCAGCAGCTTAGACCTAGCAGCGTCCTACGAGCAGTACTTC. Encoded protein: CASSLDLAASYEQYF. The chain joins TRBV7-2 to TRBJ2-7, with D maybe TRBD2 (5 bases). This CDR3 contains 15 residues. Trimming removed 1 base from V and 1 base from J, with 11 bases in between. Per germline, CDR1 SGHTA and CDR2 FQGNSA.

The chain uses TRBV12-3 or TRBV12-4 and TRBJ2-2; D gene unclear. V dropped 6 bases and J dropped 5 bases, with 10 bases sitting between them. The CDR3 extends over 13 amino acids. CDR3 protein: CASRPRQTGELFF. Written as DNA, the CDR3 is TGTGCCAGCAGACCCCGCCAGACCGGGGAGCTGTTTTTT.

This clone was observed a single time. The chain carries TRBV7-2 and TRBJ2-7, with 8 bases fitting TRBD1. Germline CDR1 and CDR2: SGHTA and FQGNSA. This CDR3 contains 14 residues. Trimming cost V 1 base and J 3 bases; bases outside gene matches: 2. The CDR3 sequence: CASSLDRGSYEQYV. Written as DNA, the CDR3 is TGTGCCAGCAGCTTAGACAGGGGGAGCTACGAGCAGTACGTC.

The chain uses TRBV12-3 or TRBV12-4 and TRBJ2-2; 8 bases map to TRBD1. The CDR3 runs 13 residues. Unmatched junction bases numbered 5, after V lost 8 bases and J lost 6 bases. CDR3 loop: CASGQGFAGELFF. CDR3 nucleotide sequence: TGTGCCAGCGGACAGGGATTCGCCGGGGAGCTGTTTTTT.

This chain joins TRBV11-1 and TRBJ2-6; a weak D match, TRBD2 (5 bases). Germline CDR1 reads SGHAT; CDR2 reads FQDESV (reference sequence). The CDR3 runs 12 residues. V lost 5 bases, J lost 7 bases, and 6 bases lay in between. CDR3 DNA sequence: TGTGCCAGCAGCCCGGGAGCCAACGTCCTGACTTTC. Amino acids: CASSPGANVLTF. Full variable domain (outside the CDR3, taken from reference TRBV11-1 and TRBJ2-6): EAEVAQSPRYKITEKSQAVAFWCDPISGHATLYWYRQILGQGPELLVQFQDESVVDDSQLPKDRFSAERLKGVDSTLKIQPAELGDSAMYLCASSPGANVLTFGAGSRLTVL.

This clone was found a few times. The chain carries TRBV5-1 and TRBJ1-6; maybe TRBD1 (5 bases). The CDR3 is 16 residues long. CDR1 and CDR2 from the germline V gene are SGHRS and YFSETQ. The V end lost 1 base, the J end lost 5 bases, and 13 bases lay between the germline ends. Here the CDR3 reads CASSLSGALDNSPLHF. CDR3 sequence (DNA): TGCGCCAGCAGCTTGAGCGGGGCACTAGATAATTCACCCCTCCACTTT.

This rearrangement joins TRBV4-1 to TRBJ2-1; 7 bases map to TRBD2. The CDR3 covers 16 residues. Trimming removed 6 bases from V and 5 bases from J; junction bases left unmatched: 13. The germline gives CDR1 MGHRA, CDR2 YSYEKL. In DNA form, the CDR3 reads TGCGCCAGCAGTTCCACTCGGGGGGTCGGAGACAATGAGCAGTTCTTC. Amino acid sequence: CASSSTRGVGDNEQFF.

The rearrangement links TRBV7-9 to TRBJ1-2, with D possibly matching TRBD1 (6 bases). The germline CDR1 and CDR2 sequences are SEHNR and FQNEAQ (reference sequence). The CDR3 runs 13 residues. V dropped 5 bases and J dropped 13 bases, with 20 bases sitting between them. As DNA, the CDR3 is TGTGCCAGCAGCCGACTTACAGGGATCCAACTCACCTTC. It yields the protein CASSRLTGIQLTF.

V usage is TRBV11-2 and J usage is TRBJ2-2; TRBD2 matches at 16 bases. Losses at the gene ends were 1 base for V and 3 bases for J; bases not matched to a gene: 5. The germline CDR1 and CDR2 sequences are SGHAT and FQNNGV. This CDR3 has 19 residues. CDR3 residues: CASSLVGTSGRAHTGELFF. DNA of the CDR3: TGTGCCAGCAGCTTAGTAGGGACTAGCGGGAGGGCTCACACCGGGGAGCTGTTTTTT.

This chain connects TRBV6-5 to TRBJ1-2; D gene unclear. The germline V gene encodes CDR1 MNHEY and CDR2 SVGAGI. V was shortened by 4 bases and J by 4 bases, with 10 bases between the two germline ends. The CDR3 contains 13 residues. This CDR3 reads CASSSAGLYGYTF. The CDR3 nucleotides read TGTGCCAGCAGTTCAGCAGGCCTCTATGGCTACACCTTC.

The chain couples TRBV25-1 to TRBJ2-5, with D possibly matching TRBD2 (5 bases). V lost 3 bases and J lost 3, with 14 bases in between. The CDR3 consists of 15 residues. Germline V gene sequence: CDR1 MGHDK, CDR2 SYGVNS. CDR3 region: CASSDLTGMEETQYF. The DNA for the CDR3 is TGTGCCAGCAGTGACCTCACGGGAATGGAAGAGACCCAGTACTTC.

V gene TRBV28 combines with J gene TRBJ2-2; 11 bases are shared with TRBD2. V lost 6 bases, J lost 4 bases, and 4 bases stayed unmatched. There are 15 residues in the CDR3. Germline V gene sequence: CDR1 MDHEN, CDR2 SYDVKM. CDR3 DNA sequence: TGTGCCAGCAGGACTAGCGGGACGATCACCGGGGAGCTGTTTTTT. Translation: CASRTSGTITGELFF. The full variable domain, in which reference TRBV28 and TRBJ2-2 provide the parts outside the CDR3, is DVKVTQSSRYLVKRTGEKVFLECVQDMDHENMFWYRQDPGLGLRLIYFSYDVKMKEKGDIPEGYSVSREKKERFSLILESASTNQTSMYLCASRTSGTITGELFFGEGSRLTVL.

This clone was picked up a small number of times. The chain couples TRBV21-1 to TRBJ2-5; the table's TRBD1 call for D was not verified on the DNA. TRBV21-1 counts as a pseudogene. CDR3 length: 12 amino acids. The CDR3 region is CASITEKETQYF. The CDR3 DNA sequence: TGTGCCAGCATTACAGAGAAAGAGACCCAGTACTTC.

The J gene is TRBJ2-1, the V gene TRBV7-2, with 7 bases fitting TRBD2. This CDR3 contains 11 residues. CDR1 and CDR2 from the germline V gene are SGHTA and FQGNSA. Germline trimming cut 1 base from V and 13 bases from J; bases unmatched to any gene: 1. The CDR3 loop reads CASSLGTSQFF. Here the CDR3 DNA reads TGTGCCAGCAGCTTAGGGACTAGTCAGTTCTTC.

This clone came up once. The chain couples TRBV6-5 to TRBJ1-2, with D perhaps TRBD1 (5 bases). There are 14 residues in the CDR3. Germline CDR1 reads MNHEY; CDR2 reads SVGAGI. The V end lost 3 bases, the J end lost 7 bases, and 15 bases lay between the germline ends. The CDR3 is CASSYGAVDIGYTF. The CDR3 nucleotides are TGTGCCAGCAGTTATGGGGCGGTGGACATTGGCTACACCTTC.

This clone occurred once. The gene calls are TRBV15 and TRBJ1-1, with 8 nucleotides matching TRBD1. Looked up from germline, CDR1 is LNHNV and CDR2 is YYDKDF (reference sequence). The CDR3 has 14 residues. V lost 6 bases, J lost 4 bases, and 7 bases stayed unmatched. This CDR3 is CATRTRGLGTEAFF. The CDR3 region has the DNA TGTGCCACCAGAACCAGGGGGCTTGGCACTGAAGCTTTCTTT. The whole variable domain, remainder taken from reference TRBV15 and TRBJ1-1, is DAMVIQNPRYQVTQFGKPVTLSCSQTLNHNVMYWYQQKSSQAPKLLFHYYDKDFNNEADTPDNFQSRRPNTSFCFLDIRSPGLGDTAMYLCATRTRGLGTEAFFGQGTRLTVV.

This rearrangement joins TRBV19 to TRBJ2-3; 7 nucleotides align to TRBD2. The CDR3 sequence is 16 residues long. Germline CDR1 LNHDA, CDR2 SQIVND (reference sequence). V was pared by 2 bases and J by 5 bases, with 10 bases of the junction left unmatched. CDR3 nucleotides: TGTGCCAGTAGTATAATGGTAGGACTAGGGGAAGATACGCAGTATTTT. This codes for CASSIMVGLGEDTQYF.

The chain carries TRBV6-5 and TRBJ2-5, with 12 nucleotides matching TRBD2. Per germline, CDR1 MNHEY and CDR2 SVGAGI. The junction had 8 bases not matched to a gene; V was cut back by 8 bases and J by 4 bases. The CDR3 has 15 amino acids. CDR3 sequence reads: CASQSSGRAGETQYF. CDR3 DNA sequence: TGTGCCAGCCAATCTAGCGGGAGGGCCGGAGAGACCCAGTACTTC.

The chain joins TRBV11-3 to TRBJ2-7; tentatively, D is TRBD1 (6 bases). Trimming shortened V by 3 bases and J by 0 bases, and 12 bases separated the two germline ends. CDR1 is SGHNT, CDR2 YENEEA, per germline. The CDR3 is 15 residues long. The CDR3 loop reads CASSLSGDLSYEQYV. In DNA, the CDR3 is TGTGCCAGCAGCTTGTCAGGGGACCTCTCCTACGAGCAGTACGTC.

CDR3 sequence reads: CASSLNPGGNEQFF. The CDR3 region has the DNA TGCGCCAGCAGCTTGAATCCCGGGGGAAATGAGCAGTTCTTC. The rearrangement links TRBV5-1 to TRBJ2-1, with D possibly being TRBD2 (6 bases). The CDR3 loop spans 14 amino acids. Trimming stripped 1 base from V and 7 bases from J, with 12 bases between. The V gene's germline CDR1 is SGHRS and CDR2 YFSETQ. Based on the CDR3 plus reference TRBV5-1 and TRBJ2-1, the full variable domain is KAGVTQTPRYLIKTRGQQVTLSCSPISGHRSVSWYQQTPGQGLQFLFEYFSETQRNKGNFPGRFSGRQFSNSRSEMNVSTLELGDSALYLCASSLNPGGNEQFFGPGTRLTVL.

This clone was observed a few times. The V call is TRBV6-1, the J call TRBJ1-2; D not certain. V lost 2 bases to trimming and J lost 0 bases, with 4 bases between them. The CDR3 is 13 residues long. Per the germline V gene, CDR1 is MNHNS and CDR2 is SASEGT. CDR3 loop: CASSEPPNYGYTF. CDR3 sequence (DNA): TGTGCCAGCAGTGAACCTCCTAACTATGGCTACACCTTC.

The chain combines TRBV27 with TRBJ2-1; 7 bases map to TRBD2. The CDR3 contains 15 residues. V shed 4 bases and J 2 bases; nucleotides not matched to a gene: 5. CDR1 and CDR2 from the germline V gene are MNHEY and SMNVEV (reference sequence). The CDR3 sequence is CASSSSSGTYNEQFF. CDR3 sequence (DNA): TGTGCCAGCAGTTCCTCCAGCGGGACCTACAATGAGCAGTTCTTC.

The genes are TRBV11-2 and TRBJ2-5; D is perhaps TRBD2 (5 bases). The V end was cut by 5 bases, the J end by 5 bases, with 15 bases between. The CDR3 covers 14 residues. Germline V CDR1 and CDR2: SGHAT, FQNNGV. CDR3 sequence reads: CASSPFGVGETQYF. The CDR3 region has the DNA TGTGCCAGCAGCCCTTTCGGGGTCGGGGAGACCCAGTACTTC.

This sequence joins TRBV19 and TRBJ1-2; 7 bases line up with TRBD1. This CDR3 is built from 15 residues. Trimming took 4 bases from V and 5 from J; bases not matched to a gene: 10. Looked up from germline, CDR1 is LNHDA and CDR2 is SQIVND (reference sequence). CDR3 bases: TGTGCCAGTAGTACCGCCGGGACAGAACTGTATGGCTACACCTTC. This sequence encodes CASSTAGTELYGYTF.